This TCR beta chain was captured in a study of blood T cell repertoires in COVID-19. Study at large: The cDNA or gDNA used as material had been derived from T cells, B-cell-depleted T cells, or PBMCs.

The CDR3 runs 15 residues. Germline lookup yields CDR1 SNHLY and CDR2 FYNNEI. The V gene lost 3 bases and the J gene lost 2 bases, with 11 bases spanning the gap. Libraries were prepared by immunoSEQ multiplex PCR; TCRdb keeps only in-frame clonotypes and omits some of them. The data contain about 210,000 clones, roughly 89% of them singletons. The specimen was peripheral blood. The TCR sequence derives from a man in his sixties who had recovered from COVID-19. V is TRBV2 and J is TRBJ2-4; perhaps TRBD2 as D (5 bases). Here the CDR3 reads CASSDNGVPKNIQYF. The CDR3 coding sequence is TGTGCCAGCAGTGATAACGGGGTCCCCAAAAACATTCAGTACTTC.